The clone carrying this T cell receptor beta chain was detected once. Per the original methods: Estimation of nucleated cell counts relied on the amplification of reference gene primers. This table comes from immunoSEQ multiplex PCR, and its TCRdb copy is limited to in-frame clones, with some not included. The DNA gave D and trimming, while V, J and clone size come from that table. The data contain about 130,000 clones, about 79% of them seen just once; the ten biggest clones take up roughly 3%. The data were taken from a study of blood T cell repertoires in COVID-19. Study in general: Sites in the United States, Italy and Spain provided acute and convalescent COVID-19 samples. Sources were T cells, B-cell-depleted T cells, or PBMCs; the material itself was cDNA or gDNA.

The sample comprised peripheral blood. The clonotype was recovered from a woman of 80 years or more with acute or convalescent COVID-19.

The CDR3 spells CASSSTGQVPSYEQYF. The CDR3 DNA reads as TGTGCCAGCAGTTCCACGGGACAGGTACCATCCTACGAGCAGTACTTC. The rearrangement uses TRBV6-5 and TRBJ2-7; 8 nucleotides line up with TRBD1. The CDR3 covers 16 residues. The V gene's germline CDR1 is MNHEY and CDR2 SVGAGI. The ends lost 4 bases at V and 1 base at J; junction bases unmatched: 9.